This section outlines one T cell receptor (beta chain) sequence together with its context. Treatment indicated: approximately 18 received Ad26.COV2.S at low or high dose, single or two shots; roughly 5 received placebo; per-sample allocation not given. Collection of samples fell on day 63 after the first vaccine or placebo injection. This specimen belongs to a study of Ad26.COV2.S vaccination and SARS-CoV-2 variants. The V gene's germline CDR1 is SEHNR and CDR2 FQNEAQ (reference sequence). After removal of 0 bases from V and 6 bases from J, the junction contained 4 bases not matched to a gene. The CDR3 loop spans 15 amino acids. Profiled with immunoSEQ multiplex PCR; TCRdb holds only in-frame clones, not every one. Of under 400,000 clones in the sample, roughly 87% were seen once.

This sequence joins TRBV7-9 and TRBJ1-5; 8 bases fit TRBD1. This TCR came from a person aged 18-60 years who received the Ad26.COV2.S COVID-19 vaccine or a placebo. This sample comprised peripheral blood, obtained in a trial of Ad26.COV2.S vaccine versus placebo. The CDR3: CASSLAGQGVQPQHF. The CDR3 DNA reads as TGTGCCAGCAGCTTAGCCGGACAGGGTGTTCAGCCCCAGCATTTT.